This TCR beta chain derives from a study of blood T cell repertoires in COVID-19. Across the whole study: Collection of acute and convalescent COVID-19 samples took place in the United States, Italy and Spain. Sources were T cells, B-cell-depleted T cells, or PBMCs; the material itself was cDNA or gDNA.

In the study's own analysis: Using reference gene primer amplification, nucleated cell counts were estimated. The protocol was immunoSEQ multiplex PCR, while the TCRdb copy is restricted to in-frame clones and leaves out a portion. V and J calls plus clone size are reproduced from that table; the DNA served to infer D and trimming. Among 25,000 to 30,000 clones, roughly nine tenths were seen once, and the ten largest hold around 48%. The sample was peripheral blood. This clonotype was sampled from a human donor with acute or convalescent COVID-19. The donor label of this sample is uncertain.

The CDR3 reads CASSLGGLVGNEQFF. The DNA of the CDR3 is TGCGCCAGCAGCTTGGGAGGGTTGGTCGGCAATGAGCAGTTCTTC. V is TRBV5-1 and J is TRBJ2-1, with D perhaps TRBD2 (5 bases). The germline V and J ends were trimmed by 0 bases and 6 bases, with 13 bases remaining between them. Germline V gene lookup returns CDR1 SGHRS and CDR2 YFSETQ. CDR3 length: 15 residues.